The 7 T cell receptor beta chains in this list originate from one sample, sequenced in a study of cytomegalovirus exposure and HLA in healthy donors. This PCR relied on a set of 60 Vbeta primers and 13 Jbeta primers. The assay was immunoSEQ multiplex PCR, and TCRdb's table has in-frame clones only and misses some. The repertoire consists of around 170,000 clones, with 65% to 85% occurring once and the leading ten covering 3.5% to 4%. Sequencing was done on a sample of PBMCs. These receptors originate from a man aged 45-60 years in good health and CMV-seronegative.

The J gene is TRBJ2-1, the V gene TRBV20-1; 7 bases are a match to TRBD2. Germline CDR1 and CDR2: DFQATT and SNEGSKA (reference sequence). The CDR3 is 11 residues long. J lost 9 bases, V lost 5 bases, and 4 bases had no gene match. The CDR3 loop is CSAAPGGEQFF. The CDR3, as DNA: TGCAGTGCTGCCCCGGGGGGTGAGCAGTTCTTC.

The CDR3 region has the DNA TGTGCCAGCAGTTACGGGGGACAGAATCAGCCCCAGCATTTT. Protein: CASSYGGQNQPQHF. The rearrangement joins TRBV6-5 to TRBJ1-5, with TRBD1 matching over 7 bases. With 2 bases clipped from V and 4 bases from J, the junction kept 2 bases outside the gene matches. The CDR3 is 14 residues long. Germline V gene lookup returns CDR1 MNHEY and CDR2 SVGAGI.

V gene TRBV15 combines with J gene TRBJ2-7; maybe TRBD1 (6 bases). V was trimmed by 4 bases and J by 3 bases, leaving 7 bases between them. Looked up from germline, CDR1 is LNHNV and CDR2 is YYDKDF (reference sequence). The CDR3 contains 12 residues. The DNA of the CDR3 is TGTGCCACCAGCATACAGGGCTACGAGCAGTACTTC. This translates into CATSIQGYEQYF.

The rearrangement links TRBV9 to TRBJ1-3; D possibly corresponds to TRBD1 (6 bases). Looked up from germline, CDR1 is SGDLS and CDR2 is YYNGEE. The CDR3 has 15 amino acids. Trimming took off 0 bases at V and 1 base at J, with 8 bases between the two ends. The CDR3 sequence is CASSVAQGSGNTIYF. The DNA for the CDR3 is TGTGCCAGCAGCGTAGCCCAGGGGTCTGGAAACACCATATATTTT.

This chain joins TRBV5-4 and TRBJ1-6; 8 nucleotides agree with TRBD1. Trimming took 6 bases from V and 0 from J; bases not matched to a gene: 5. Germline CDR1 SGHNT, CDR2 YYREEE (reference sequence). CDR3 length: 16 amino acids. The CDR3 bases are TGTGCCAGCACGCAGACAGGGGTCTCCTATAATTCACCCCTCCACTTT. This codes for CASTQTGVSYNSPLHF.

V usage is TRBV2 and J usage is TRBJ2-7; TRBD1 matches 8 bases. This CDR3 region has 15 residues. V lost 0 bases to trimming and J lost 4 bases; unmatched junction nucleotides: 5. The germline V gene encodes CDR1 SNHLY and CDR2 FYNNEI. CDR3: CASSEATGDEYEQYF. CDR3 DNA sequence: TGTGCCAGCAGTGAAGCGACAGGGGATGAGTACGAGCAGTACTTC.

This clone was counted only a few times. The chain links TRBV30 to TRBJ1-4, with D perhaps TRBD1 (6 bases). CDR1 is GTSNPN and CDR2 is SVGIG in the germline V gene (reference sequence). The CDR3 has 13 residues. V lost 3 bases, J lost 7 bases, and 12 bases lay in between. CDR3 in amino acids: CAWSSLGGEKLFF. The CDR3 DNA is TGTGCCTGGAGCTCACTAGGGGGTGAAAAACTGTTTTTT.